The rows below give T cell receptor beta chains drawn from one sample of a study of T cells expressing NK-cell markers. No DNA is given; TCRdb re-called the 5' RACE reads and lists each CDR3 protein once. Its clone listing holds about 260,000 distinct CDR3 sequences. The sample comprised blood T cells: a sorted CD56 or NKG2C T cell subset, CD4+ or CD8+ T cells, or bulk PBMC T cells (not recorded which). Every receptor here comes from a woman aged 18-70 years in good health. Each CDR3 is given with its conserved first and last residue.

TRBJ2-6	TRBV20-1	CSARDMGRSGANVLTF
TRBJ2-1	TRBV7-3	CASSLIGGMGEQFF
TRBJ2-1	TRBV20-1	CSARDAAKSSYNEQFF
TRBJ2-3	TRBV21-1	CASPLSVKNTDTQYF
TRBJ2-6	TRBV20-1	CSARVYNGANVLTF
TRBJ2-3	TRBV27	CASSAHNTDTQYF
TRBJ1-2	TRBV7-2	CASSLLPGGANYGYTF
TRBJ2-3	TRBV5-1	CASSSSAHTQYF
TRBJ2-7	TRBV29-1	CSVRGGAGRASEQYF
TRBJ2-3	TRBV30	CACSGGGPDTQYF
TRBJ1-1	TRBV11-2	CASSFGGSVTEAFF
TRBJ2-7	TRBV20-1	CSARGGRSSYEQYF
TRBJ1-6	TRBV20-1	CSARGDSYNSPLHF
TRBJ1-4	TRBV6-6	CAIKTGESRKLFF